This entry is about one T cell receptor beta chain. This record comes from a study of blood T cell repertoires in COVID-19. Clones were read by immunoSEQ multiplex PCR, and TCRdb kept only the in-frame ones, dropping some. The sample lists about 29,000 clones; roughly nine tenths were seen once. CDR1 and CDR2 (germline): SEHNR, FQNEAQ (reference sequence). The CDR3 is 14 amino acids. Trimming removed 5 bases from V and 12 bases from J; junction bases left unmatched: 12. The source of this sequence is a human donor in a cohort sampled during active COVID-19. The sequenced sample was peripheral blood. The chain employs TRBV7-9 and TRBJ2-1; 8 bases are a match to TRBD2. The CDR3 loop reads CASSPPSGGEWQFF. CDR3 DNA: TGTGCCAGCAGCCCTCCCTCCGGGGGGGAATGGCAGTTCTTC.